This T cell receptor beta chain was recorded in a study of blood T cell repertoires in COVID-19 (dated by TCRdb to the early 2020s). About the investigation overall: For ImmuneRACE Cohort 3, a participant was defined as recovered based on two consecutive negative NP/OP PCR tests, clearance by a healthcare professional, or resolution of symptoms. The material from the prospective study consisted of cDNA or gDNA derived from T cells, B-cell-depleted T cells, or PBMCs. Subjects who had been exposed to COVID-19, were actively infected with it, or had recovered from it provided the deeply sampled blood TCRbeta repertoires that made up the dataset. The repertoires were made available in a free public database intended to serve as a resource for research on the immune response to SARS-CoV-2. The sample metadata nearly always contained a de-identified subject ID, COVID-19 status, age in years and sex. Samples came from the ongoing ImmuneRACE study (first 160 participants) plus 1,254 subjects from 6 global collaborators. Where available, HLA class I and class II types were obtained from metadata supplied by the sample provider rather than from assay-based typing. Samples covering the acute and convalescent phases of COVID-19 were provided by collaborators in the United States, Italy and Spain.

Participants in the prospective study were enrolled through a virtual design, were aged roughly 18 to 100 years, and lived in roughly 24 United States geographic areas. In the prospective study, cohorts were assigned on the basis of participant-reported clinical history obtained from a screening survey and a study questionnaire. In the prospective study, mobile phlebotomists collected whole blood, serum and a nasopharyngeal or oropharyngeal swab from each participant. Additional blood draws and questionnaires over an approximately two-month period could optionally be provided by prospective study participants. Before DNA extraction, prospective study blood samples were shipped either frozen or at room temperature. To note about this clone: The specificity of this receptor is unknown. No per-base quality is available; no much larger clone lies one base away.

TCRbeta CDR3 regions were amplified from genomic DNA by means of the immunoSEQ Assay, a bias-controlled multiplex PCR. As for how the authors treated the data: The number of nucleated cells in each sample was estimated from the amplification of reference gene primers within the assay. To quantify the absolute abundance of each unique TCRbeta CDR3 rearrangement, sequence reads were collapsed and filtered. For each sample, productive Simpson clonality was calculated as the square root of Simpson's diversity index across productive rearrangements. In its TCRdb copy, this immuneACCESS table keeps in-frame sequences only and misses some clones. Where compared with another copy, unresolved V genes explain less than half of these, and the others have no known cause. V and J calls and clone size are those listed in that table; D and trimming were worked out from the DNA. This sample gives fewer than 150,000 clones in total; 84% of them show up just once. 3% to 4% of the sample is taken by the ten largest.

The paper as a whole reports these results and caveats: How much clinical and demographic metadata was included differed by source and by participant, and the metadata was provided uncurated.

The CDR1 and CDR2 encoded by the germline V gene are SGHTA and FQGNSA. V lost 3 bases and J lost 3 bases; the stretch between them is 3 bases long. The CDR3 has 11 amino acids, counting the end cysteine and phenylalanine. The sequence is cut down to CDR3 DNA, 33 bases in frame from base 1. This TCR was recovered from a man between 50 and 59 years old in a cohort exposed to, infected with or recovered from COVID-19 (not recorded which). The sequencing input was PBMCs or T cells enriched from blood (not recorded which). The chain is encoded by TRBV7-2 joined to TRBJ2-7; the D gene remains uncertain. The nucleotides read TGTGCCAGCAGCTTCAACTACGAGCAGTACTTC. It encodes CASSFNYEQYF.